One sample yielded the 26 T cell receptor beta chains listed below, sequenced in a study of type 1 regulatory T cells (dated by TCRdb to the early 2020s). Instrument used: Illumina MiSeq. The public reads were run again by TCRdb, first through fastp at Q25 and then through MiXCR, and only productive beta chains were kept. Each CDR3 protein gets just one entry, which takes the most common genes and DNA from the rows behind it. The sample yields around 5,700 distinct CDR3 sequences; roughly 34% were counted once. The ten largest account for around 25% of the sample. Antigen specificity for these receptors is unknown. Study-wide findings and limitations: Tr1 cells showed a more restricted TCR repertoire than non-Tr1 cells, which the study interpreted as alloantigen-induced clonal expansion.

Sequenced sample: cultured type 1 regulatory T (Tr1) cells, either the whole culture or a sorted fraction (not recorded which). The sample's cell subset or site label, in plain terms: type 1 regulatory T cells sorted from the T-allo10 product. The receptors were sampled from a human donor in good health.

This clonotype has just a few counts. The gene calls are TRBV4-2 and TRBJ1-1, with TRBD1 identical over 7 bases. CDR3 size: 13 residues. The germline V gene encodes CDR1 LGHNA and CDR2 YNFKEQ. After removal of 1 base from V and 6 bases from J, the junction contained 2 bases not matched to a gene. Written as DNA, the CDR3 is TGTGCCAGCAGCCAAGCTGGGACAGCTGAAGCTTTCTTT. Encoded protein: CASSQAGTAEAFF.

This clonotype was observed a few times. This chain connects TRBV6-5 to TRBJ2-7; D might be TRBD1 or TRBD2, each matching 5 bases. The CDR3 is 13 amino acids. V shed 5 bases and J shed 2 bases, with 10 bases lying between them. Germline V gives CDR1 MNHEY, CDR2 SVGAGI. CDR3 sequence reads: CASSGTLAYEQYF. Written as DNA, the CDR3 is TGTGCCAGCAGTGGGACCCTAGCCTACGAGCAGTACTTC.

V and J are TRBV27 and TRBJ1-5, with TRBD1 matching 11 bases. This CDR3 region has 20 residues. Germline trimming cut 6 bases from V and 4 bases from J; bases unmatched to any gene: 20. Germline lookup yields CDR1 MNHEY and CDR2 SMNVEV (reference sequence). The CDR3 spells CASSKVRITGTGGPNQPQHF. In nucleotides, the CDR3 is TGTGCCAGCAGCAAAGTTCGGATTACCGGGACAGGGGGTCCTAATCAGCCCCAGCATTTT.

V is TRBV18 and J is TRBJ2-5; possibly TRBD1 for D (5 bases). There are 15 residues in the CDR3. Germline V gives CDR1 KGHSH, CDR2 LQKENI. The germline V and J ends were trimmed by 2 bases and 4 bases, with 14 bases remaining between them. DNA of the CDR3: TGTGCCAGCTCACCAGTTAGGGGTTCGACAGAGACCCAGTACTTC. Residues: CASSPVRGSTETQYF.

The CDR3 region is CASSLRDRLNEKLFF. The CDR3 DNA reads TGTGCCAGCAGCTTGCGGGACAGGTTAAATGAAAAACTGTTTTTT. This sequence joins TRBV5-5 and TRBJ1-4, with 8 bases matching TRBD1. Germline-derived CDR1 and CDR2 are SGHKS and YYEKEE (reference sequence). Trimming at V came to 1 base and at J to 5 bases, leaving 4 bases not matched to a gene. The CDR3 runs 15 residues.

The chain uses TRBV7-9 and TRBJ2-1; D gene ambiguous. Trimming removed 0 bases at V and 6 bases at J, with 9 bases between. The CDR3 loop spans 14 amino acids. Germline V gene data show CDR1 as SEHNR and CDR2 as FQNEAQ (reference sequence). CDR3 in DNA: TGTGCCAGCAGCTTAGCGCACAGCGTCAATGAGCAGTTCTTC. It codes for CASSLAHSVNEQFF.

Within the sample, this clonotype is medium-sized (0.01 to 0.1%). The J gene is TRBJ2-2, the V gene TRBV7-2; the D is unclear. V was pared by 5 bases and J by 4 bases, with 14 bases between. The germline V gene encodes CDR1 SGHTA and CDR2 FQGNSA. This CDR3 has 15 amino acids. Here the CDR3 reads CASSRARGLTGELFF. CDR3 in DNA: TGTGCCAGCAGCAGGGCCAGAGGTCTCACCGGGGAGCTGTTTTTT. Variable domain in full (rest from reference TRBV7-2 and TRBJ2-2): GAGVSQSPSNKVTEKGKDVELRCDPISGHTALYWYRQSLGQGLEFLIYFQGNSAPDKSGLPSDRFSAERTGGSVSTLTIQRTQQEDSAVYLCASSRARGLTGELFFGEGSRLTVL.

This clonotype was seen repeatedly, ten times or more. V gene TRBV7-2 combines with J gene TRBJ2-7, with D unresolved. Germline V gene lookup returns CDR1 SGHTA and CDR2 FQGNSA. CDR3 length equals 12 residues. V was trimmed by 2 bases and J by 3 bases, leaving 5 bases between them. In DNA, the CDR3 is TGTGCCAGCAGCTTATGGGACTACGAGCAGTACTTC. Its protein product is CASSLWDYEQYF.

The V gene is TRBV20-1, the J gene TRBJ2-2; a weak D match, TRBD1 (5 bases). V was clipped by 0 bases and J by 8 bases, with 13 bases between them. CDR1 and CDR2 from the germline V gene are DFQATT and SNEGSKA (reference sequence). The CDR3 is made up of 14 amino acids. In DNA form, the CDR3 reads TGCAGTGCTAGAGATATGAGGACACCTGGGGAGCTGTTTTTT. It specifies CSARDMRTPGELFF.

This clonotype showed up just a few times. The chain carries TRBV2 and TRBJ2-5; 11 bases align to TRBD2. There are 15 residues in the CDR3. Germline CDR1 SNHLY, CDR2 FYNNEI. Losses at the gene ends were 6 bases for V and 1 base for J; bases not matched to a gene: 4. The CDR3 sequence: CASSVAGGRQETQYF. DNA of the CDR3: TGTGCCAGCAGCGTAGCGGGAGGGCGCCAAGAGACCCAGTACTTC.

This clonotype was seen a few times. V and J are TRBV7-2 and TRBJ2-7; TRBD2 aligns across 14 bases. The CDR3 length is 15 residues. Germline V gives CDR1 SGHTA, CDR2 FQGNSA. Unmatched junction bases numbered 4, after V lost 5 bases and J lost 4 bases. CDR3 protein: CASSGGTSGSYEQYF. In nucleotides, the CDR3 is TGTGCCAGCAGCGGAGGGACTAGCGGGAGTTACGAGCAGTACTTC. The full variable domain, in which reference TRBV7-2 and TRBJ2-7 provide the parts outside the CDR3, is GAGVSQSPSNKVTEKGKDVELRCDPISGHTALYWYRQSLGQGLEFLIYFQGNSAPDKSGLPSDRFSAERTGGSVSTLTIQRTQQEDSAVYLCASSGGTSGSYEQYFGPGTRLTVT.

This chain uses TRBV6-1 with TRBJ1-5; D not resolved. V was shortened by 6 bases and J by 2 bases, with 11 bases between the two germline ends. The CDR3 loop spans 14 amino acids. CDR1 is MNHNS and CDR2 is SASEGT in the germline V gene. CDR3 coding DNA: TGTGCCAGCAGAGCCTGGGGTGGCAATCAGCCCCAGCATTTT. It encodes CASRAWGGNQPQHF.

By sample share, this clonotype is medium-sized. The chain employs TRBV5-1 and TRBJ1-1; D not certain. This CDR3 is built from 14 residues. The V end was cut by 2 bases, the J end by 0 bases, with 8 bases between. CDR1 and CDR2 (germline): SGHRS, YFSETQ. CDR3 nucleotide sequence: TGCGCCAGCAGCTTAGACGGGATGAACACTGAAGCTTTCTTT. Encoded protein: CASSLDGMNTEAFF.

Note on this clonotype: This may come from a read error, since a much larger clone is one base off. This chain joins TRBV5-1 and TRBJ1-5, with a possible D match to TRBD1 (5 bases). The CDR3 is 13 amino acids. CDR1 SGHRS and CDR2 YFSETQ come from the germline V gene. CDR3 DNA: TGCACCAGCAGCTTGGAAGGGGACCAGCCCCAGCATTTT. Protein: CTSSLEGDQPQHF. The complete variable domain, with remaining parts taken from reference TRBV5-1 and TRBJ1-5, reads KAGVTQTPRYLIKTRGQQVTLSCSPISGHRSVSWYQQTPGQGLQFLFEYFSETQRNKGNFPGRFSGRQFSNSRSEMNVSTLELGDSALYLCTSSLEGDQPQHFGDGTRLSIL.

The rearrangement links TRBV12-3 or TRBV12-4 to TRBJ2-1; TRBD1 aligns across 10 bases. The CDR3 has 15 amino acids. Unmatched junction bases numbered 6, after V lost 4 bases and J lost 6 bases. The CDR3 is CASSYGTGARNEQFF. CDR3 nucleotides: TGTGCCAGCAGTTACGGGACAGGGGCCCGCAATGAGCAGTTCTTC.

CDR3 loop: CASSSGRIGGYTF. The CDR3 DNA sequence: TGTGCCAGCAGCTCAGGCAGAATTGGGGGCTACACCTTC. The rearrangement joins TRBV28 to TRBJ1-2; D gene uncertain. The ends were cut back, 6 bases at V and 8 bases at J, with 16 bases in the middle. CDR1 MDHEN and CDR2 SYDVKM come from the germline V gene. CDR3 size: 13 residues.

A word on this clonotype: This likely stems from a read error, as it lies one base from a far larger clone. This chain links TRBV7-2 with TRBJ2-1; 9 bases map to TRBD1. Germline CDR1 SGHTA, CDR2 FQGNSA. There are 14 residues in the CDR3. CDR3 in amino acids: CASRGTGWQETQHF. For the CDR3, the DNA is TGTGCCAGCAGAGGGACAGGGTGGCAAGAGACCCAGCACTTC. Combining the CDR3 with reference TRBV7-2 and TRBJ2-1 gives the whole variable domain GAGVSQSPSNKVTEKGKDVELRCDPISGHTALYWYRQSLGQGLEFLIYFQGNSAPDKSGLPSDRFSAERTGGSVSTLTIQRTQQEDSAVYLCASRGTGWQETQHFGPGTRLTVL.

This clonotype was seen many times. The chain carries TRBV4-1 and TRBJ2-1; a weak D match, TRBD1 (5 bases). Germline V gene data show CDR1 as MGHRA and CDR2 as YSYEKL. V lost 2 bases and J 4 bases, leaving 12 bases between the germline ends. The length of the CDR3 is 15 residues. The CDR3 DNA reads as TGCGCCAGCAGCCAACTAAGCTCAGGGTACAATGAGCAGTTCTTC. It translates to CASSQLSSGYNEQFF.

By sample share, this clonotype is large. V and J are TRBV2 and TRBJ2-1, with 7 bases matching TRBD2. Germline CDR1 and CDR2: SNHLY and FYNNEI. This CDR3 is 16 amino acids long. With V trimmed by 1 base and J by 0 bases, 3 bases remained unmatched. This CDR3 reads CASSEEGGSSYNEQFF. The CDR3 DNA sequence: TGTGCCAGCAGTGAAGAGGGAGGGAGCTCCTACAATGAGCAGTTCTTC.

This clonotype showed up just a few times. This chain joins TRBV7-9 and TRBJ1-2; D is unclear. Germline V gene data show CDR1 as SEHNR and CDR2 as FQNEAQ (reference sequence). The CDR3 contains 11 residues. V was clipped by 1 base and J by 7 bases, with 4 bases between them. The CDR3 DNA is TGTGCCAGCAGCTTAGAACGTGGCTACACCTTC. This codes for CASSLERGYTF.

This clonotype has only a few counts. The CDR3 DNA sequence: TGCAGCGTTGAGGGCGGTCTGAACACTGAAGCTTTCTTT. Protein sequence: CSVEGGLNTEAFF. The chain links TRBV29-1 to TRBJ1-1; D remains ambiguous. The V gene's germline CDR1 is SQVTM and CDR2 ANQGSEA. Trimming took 3 bases from V and 0 from J, leaving 8 bases between them. CDR3 size: 13 residues.

This clonotype was found a few times. The J gene is TRBJ2-1, the V gene TRBV10-3; no clear D. The germline V gene encodes CDR1 ENHRY and CDR2 SYGVKD. The CDR3 extends over 14 amino acids. The germline V and J ends were trimmed by 0 bases and 8 bases, with 11 bases remaining between them. The CDR3 loop is CAISESDLGDEQFF. DNA of the CDR3: TGTGCCATCAGTGAGTCGGACCTTGGGGATGAGCAGTTCTTC.

The rearrangement links TRBV18 to TRBJ2-7; possible D gene TRBD1, 5 bases. Trimming took 2 bases from V and 3 from J, leaving 8 bases between them. The V gene's germline CDR1 is KGHSH and CDR2 LQKENI. The CDR3 is made up of 13 amino acids. The CDR3 DNA sequence: TGTGCCAGCTCACCATCAGGGTTCTACGAGCAGTACTTC. Its protein is CASSPSGFYEQYF.

In DNA form, the CDR3 reads TGTGCCAGCAGCACCTGGGACTACCCTAACCGGGGGACCCAGTACTTC. It yields the protein CASSTWDYPNRGTQYF. The genes are TRBV5-4 and TRBJ2-5; 7 bases agree with TRBD2. V dropped 4 bases and J dropped 7; count of bases not matched to a gene: 16. The CDR3 runs 16 residues. The V gene's germline CDR1 is SGHNT and CDR2 YYREEE (reference sequence).

V is TRBV20-1 and J is TRBJ2-4, with a weak D call TRBD1 (5 bases). The CDR3 has 17 residues. CDR1 is DFQATT and CDR2 is SNEGSKA in the germline V gene (reference sequence). Deletions cut 0 bases from V and 7 bases from J, with 22 bases between. CDR3 sequence (DNA): TGCAGTGCTAGAGAATTCGGCTCTGGACACATAAGGAACATTCAGTACTTC. Protein: CSAREFGSGHIRNIQYF.

The sample holds a few counts of this clonotype. V and J are TRBV7-6 and TRBJ2-3, with 10 bases lining up with TRBD2. The length of the CDR3 is 15 residues. Unmatched junction bases numbered 2, after V lost 1 base and J lost 4 bases. The germline V gene has CDR1 SGHVS and CDR2 FNYEAQ. The CDR3 DNA is TGTGCCAGCAGCTTAGTAGCGGGAGGCCCAGATACGCAGTATTTT. Its translation: CASSLVAGGPDTQYF.